The T cell receptor beta chain under discussion was sequenced for a study of cytomegalovirus exposure and HLA in healthy donors. Primers: 60 Vbeta forward and 13 Jbeta reverse. TCRdb's copy holds only in-frame clones and misses some; the assay was immunoSEQ multiplex PCR. The data show around 190,000 clones, about three quarters seen once. Material: PBMCs. The receptor was isolated from a man aged 35-49 years in good health and CMV-seronegative.

DNA for the CDR3: TGTGCCAGCAGTCGTACTGCGGACAGGGATTACGAGCAGTACTTC. Its protein product is CASSRTADRDYEQYF. The chain links TRBV11-2 to TRBJ2-7, with 8 bases identical to TRBD1. The junction had 11 bases not matched to a gene; V was cut back by 6 bases and J by 4 bases. This CDR3 has 15 amino acids. Germline assignment: CDR1 SGHAT and CDR2 FQNNGV.